The 10 T cell receptor beta chains below were found in one sample sequenced in a study of blood T cell repertoires in COVID-19 (dated by TCRdb to the early 2020s). The library was built by means of the immunoSEQ multiplex PCR assay. As stored in TCRdb, this immuneACCESS dataset retains in-frame rearrangements with V and J assigned. A fraction of the clones does not appear; measured against another copy, unresolved V genes explain less than half of the discrepancy, and the remainder lacks a known reason. This sample is represented by roughly 150,000 clones; approximately 95% of them were singletons. Less than 2% of the sample is held by the ten biggest clonotypes. Sequencing was carried out using peripheral blood. The receptors shown here come from a woman in her sixties or seventies with COVID-19, enrolled during active disease.

CDR3 sequence: CASSAIDRGYGYTF. CDR3 DNA sequence: TGTGCCAGCAGCGCCATAGACAGGGGCTATGGCTACACCTTC. The V gene is TRBV9, the J gene TRBJ1-2; the match to TRBD1 covers 8 bases. Germline V CDR1 and CDR2: SGDLS, YYNGEE. V lost 3 bases and J lost 4; bases outside the gene matches: 5. The CDR3 totals 14 residues.

The V call is TRBV5-5, the J call TRBJ1-2; D possibly corresponds to TRBD1 (5 bases). The CDR3 covers 14 residues. Germline-derived CDR1 and CDR2 are SGHKS and YYEKEE (reference sequence). Trimming cost V 3 bases and J 5 bases, with 14 bases left between them. The CDR3 DNA follows: TGTGCCAGCAGCTCTAGGGCCAGGGAATATGGCTACACCTTC. This translates into CASSSRAREYGYTF.

The genes are TRBV18 and TRBJ1-5, with unresolved D. CDR1 and CDR2 from the germline V gene are KGHSH and LQKENI. The CDR3 spans 15 residues. V lost 3 bases to trimming and J lost 6 bases, with 15 bases between them. CDR3 nucleotides: TGTGCCAGCTCACCGGATGGAGGATTGGGTCAGCCCCAGCATTTT. Protein sequence: CASSPDGGLGQPQHF.

This rearrangement joins TRBV18 to TRBJ2-5; possible D gene TRBD1, 6 bases. CDR1 and CDR2 (germline): KGHSH, LQKENI. This CDR3 region has 16 residues. V was cut by 6 bases and J by 1 base, with 18 bases left in between. CDR3 bases: TGTGCCAGCTCCCTTAGACAAGGGGGAACCCAAGAGACCCAGTACTTC. Its protein is CASSLRQGGTQETQYF. Full variable domain (missing parts from reference TRBV18 and TRBJ2-5): NAGVMQNPRHLVRRRGQEARLRCSPMKGHSHVYWYRQLPEEGLKFMVYLQKENIIDESGMPKERFSAEFPKEGPSILRIQQVVRGDSAAYFCASSLRQGGTQETQYFGPGTRLLVL.

The sample holds one count of this clone. CDR3 coding DNA: TGCGCCAGCAGCCCCAGGACAGGGACAAACACAGATACGCAGTATTTT. This translates into CASSPRTGTNTDTQYF. The chain couples TRBV5-1 to TRBJ2-3; the match to TRBD1 covers 8 bases. The CDR3 is 16 amino acids. Unmatched junction bases numbered 9, after V lost 4 bases and J lost 2 bases. Germline V lookup: CDR1 SGHRS, CDR2 YFSETQ.

The chain employs TRBV12-3 or TRBV12-4 and TRBJ1-4; the D is unclear. CDR3 size: 12 residues. With 10 bases removed from V and 5 bases from J, the gap between germline ends came to 11 bases. The CDR3 spells CAIGEPNEKLFF. CDR3 in DNA: TGTGCCATCGGAGAGCCGAATGAAAAACTGTTTTTT.

V is TRBV6-2 or TRBV6-3 and J is TRBJ2-7; 7 bases fit TRBD2. V trimming: 0 bases; J trimming: 6 bases; junction bases outside the gene matches: 5. Germline V gene sequence: CDR1 MNHEY, CDR2 SVGEGT. The CDR3 runs to 14 residues. Written as DNA, the CDR3 is TGTGCCAGCAGTTACTCGAAGGCGGGGGTCGAGCAGTACTTC. This translates into CASSYSKAGVEQYF.

The chain carries TRBV6-5 and TRBJ1-1; 9 bases map to TRBD1. The junction had 11 bases not matched to a gene; V was cut back by 4 bases and J by 5 bases. The CDR3 spans 16 residues. The germline gives CDR1 MNHEY, CDR2 SVGAGI. DNA for the CDR3: TGTGCCAGCAGTTCCATGACAGGGGGTTTAGGAACTGAAGCTTTCTTT. Protein product: CASSSMTGGLGTEAFF.

This clone was seen only once. The CDR3 reads CASSRDTHSSGANVLTF. CDR3 sequence (DNA): TGTGCCAGCTCGCGAGACACGCATAGCTCTGGGGCCAACGTCCTGACTTTC. This chain joins TRBV18 and TRBJ2-6; D call uncertain. V shed 6 bases and J shed 0 bases, with 15 bases lying between them. Germline CDR1 KGHSH, CDR2 LQKENI. The CDR3 is made up of 17 amino acids. The full variable domain, with the rest looked up from reference TRBV18 and TRBJ2-6, is NAGVMQNPRHLVRRRGQEARLRCSPMKGHSHVYWYRQLPEEGLKFMVYLQKENIIDESGMPKERFSAEFPKEGPSILRIQQVVRGDSAAYFCASSRDTHSSGANVLTFGAGSRLTVL.

This clone has a handful of counts. V gene TRBV9 combines with J gene TRBJ2-2, with D unresolved. The CDR3 sequence is 12 residues long. Trimming left V 1 base short and J 8 bases short, with 6 bases between. Germline V gene sequence: CDR1 SGDLS, CDR2 YYNGEE. The CDR3 protein is CASSVYGGELFF. In nucleotides, the CDR3 is TGTGCCAGCAGCGTATACGGTGGGGAGCTGTTTTTT.